This TCR beta chain was retrieved from a study of human T cells and chemical hapten exposure (dated by TCRdb to the early 2020s). With respect to the entire study: The libraries were sequenced as a pool, and the TCR yield per sample differed mostly because of small variations in library volumes within the pool. This study followed changes in the peripheral blood TCR repertoire in vivo during primary and secondary sensitization of alopecia patients to the hapten diphenylcyclopropenone (DPC). From each blood RNA sample, both TCR alpha and TCR beta chains were sequenced. On the study overall, not on this receptor specifically: Repeated subsampling changed both the strength of the expansion versus patch-test correlation and the threshold at which the correlation became significant. DPC sensitization did not change the number of TCRs with a frequency above 1 in 1000, and there was no evidence of changes in global repertoire structure.

Receptor libraries were prepared by RACE. Sequencing was carried out with a NextSeq 500. Library preparation attached unique molecular identifiers to individual cDNA molecules for quantitative, reproducible TCR counting. The authors' analysis ran thus. Samples had a median of about 96,000 TCRs, with a range from roughly 23,224 to 700,000. The Decombinator software suite was used to annotate the V, J and CDR3 of the TCR reads. For PS versus PT1 abundance plots, all samples were subsampled to the same number of TCRs (28,000). TCRs were defined as expanded if absent before sensitization and observed at least eight times at the 2-week time point. Clones were called with MiXCR by TCRdb after fastp trimmed the public reads at Q25, and only in-frame beta chains were retained. Entries are consolidated by CDR3 protein sequence, retaining the most common genes and DNA. The V and J calls here are based on TCRdb, not the publication. The sample profile shows around 130,000 distinct CDR3 sequences; 9% to 10% of them were found once. 1.5% to 2% of the sample goes to the ten largest clones.

This clonotype turned up a few times. Its antigen remains undetermined. One base away there is no much larger clone; base qualities are not given. The sample's time point label is to be understood as: healthy volunteer bleed at 2 weeks. Unfractionated whole blood was collected in Tempus Blood RNA tubes, and total RNA was extracted from that blood. As TCR sequencing controls, several healthy volunteers were used, with blood taken at day 0, 2 weeks and 6 weeks. V loses 4 bases, J loses 0 bases, and the germline ends lie 10 bases apart. As encoded in the germline V gene, CDR1 is SQVTM while CDR2 is ANQGSEA. The CDR3 covers 13 residues, taking in both the cysteine and the phenylalanine. Of all the DNA, just the CDR3 is kept, 39 bases in frame from base 1.

Sequencing was performed on whole blood. The source is a male donor in good health. Some clones in this sample may be carry-over from other donors' samples. This receptor chain uses TRBV29-1 and TRBJ2-7; the D gene is perhaps TRBD1, from 5 matching bases. This receptor has the CDR3 CSVGTKLSYEQYF. In nucleotides, the sequence is TGCAGCGTTGGGACAAAGCTCTCCTACGAGCAGTACTTC.